Listed here are 15 T cell receptor beta chains from one sample, sequenced in a study of CD8 T cells in Susac syndrome. Random hexamers were used to reverse transcribe the RNA input (roughly 0.5 to 1 ug). TCRdb recomputed calls from the immunoSEQ multiplex PCR reads with MiXCR, one row per CDR3 protein. The sample has around 270,000 distinct CDR3 sequences; roughly 85% are singletons. The specimen sequenced was CD8+ T cells from PBMCs. These receptors originate from a human donor with multiple sclerosis.

This clonotype was detected only once. The rearrangement joins TRBV28 to TRBJ2-1; TRBD2 agrees at 11 bases. Germline CDR1 and CDR2: MDHEN and SYDVKM. The CDR3 spans 15 residues. V dropped 3 bases and J dropped 10; count of bases not matched to a gene: 8. CDR3 nucleotide sequence: TGTGCCAGCAGTTTCTTACTAGCGGGAGCCGGGGAGCAGTTCTTC. As protein: CASSFLLAGAGEQFF. Together with reference TRBV28 and TRBJ2-1, the CDR3 gives the full variable domain: DVKVTQSSRYLVKRTGEKVFLECVQDMDHENMFWYRQDPGLGLRLIYFSYDVKMKEKGDIPEGYSVSREKKERFSLILESASTNQTSMYLCASSFLLAGAGEQFFGPGTRLTVL.

This sequence joins TRBV12-3 or TRBV12-4 and TRBJ2-7, with 14 bases lining up with TRBD2. J gave up 5 bases and V 6 bases, and 3 bases lay outside the gene matches. This CDR3 is 14 amino acids long. The CDR3 sequence is CASRSGLAGDEQYF. As DNA, the CDR3 is TGTGCCAGCAGGTCGGGACTAGCGGGGGACGAGCAGTACTTC.

The genes are TRBV7-9 and TRBJ2-2, with no clear D. The CDR3 is 16 amino acids. Trimming shortened V by 5 bases and J by 3 bases, and 16 bases separated the two germline ends. Germline-derived CDR1 and CDR2 are SEHNR and FQNEAQ (reference sequence). The CDR3, as DNA: TGTGCCAGCAGCGCAAATCTCGGGCCCTACACCGGGGAGCTGTTTTTT. This gives the protein CASSANLGPYTGELFF.

This clonotype appeared a single time. The chain is built from TRBV13 and TRBJ1-1, with D possibly being TRBD1 (6 bases). Trimming shortened V by 6 bases and J by 6 bases, and 17 bases separated the two germline ends. CDR1 and CDR2 (germline): PRHDT, FYEKMQ (reference sequence). This CDR3 spans 14 amino acids. Here the CDR3 DNA reads TGTGCCAGCAGTTCGGACAGTACTGGCGCTGAAGCTTTCTTT. Translating gives CASSSDSTGAEAFF.

V gene TRBV24-1 combines with J gene TRBJ2-1; maybe TRBD1 (8 bases). The germline V gene has CDR1 KGHDR and CDR2 SFDVKD. The CDR3 consists of 15 residues. V lost 5 bases to trimming and J lost 8 bases, with 18 bases between them. The CDR3 region is CATSARTGRDDEQFF. In DNA form, the CDR3 reads TGTGCCACCAGTGCCAGGACAGGGAGGGACGATGAGCAGTTCTTC.

The V call is TRBV20-1, the J call TRBJ2-7; TRBD2 aligns across 10 bases. The CDR3 consists of 14 residues. Per germline, CDR1 DFQATT and CDR2 SNEGSKA (reference sequence). Trimming removed 5 bases from V and 1 base from J; junction bases left unmatched: 5. As DNA, the CDR3 is TGCAGTGCTTACGTACTAGCGGGATCCTACGAGCAGTACTTC. Translating gives CSAYVLAGSYEQYF.

This clonotype was counted a few times. The rearrangement joins TRBV20-1 to TRBJ2-2; D perhaps matches TRBD1 (6 bases). The germline V and J ends were trimmed by 0 bases and 0 bases, with 11 bases remaining between them. Germline V lookup: CDR1 DFQATT, CDR2 SNEGSKA (reference sequence). The CDR3 spans 16 residues. The DNA for the CDR3 is TGCAGTGCTAGAGATACGAAGGGGGCGAACACCGGGGAGCTGTTTTTT. Protein product: CSARDTKGANTGELFF.

The count of this clonotype is one. This chain connects TRBV27 to TRBJ2-1, with 9 positions matching TRBD2. The germline gives CDR1 MNHEY, CDR2 SMNVEV (reference sequence). The CDR3 is 16 residues long. After removal of 5 bases from V and 9 bases from J, the junction contained 14 bases not matched to a gene. As DNA, the CDR3 is TGTGCCAGCAGTATCGTTGGGGCGGGAGGGGTGGTTGAGCAGTTCTTC. Amino acid sequence: CASSIVGAGGVVEQFF.

This chain joins TRBV12-3 or TRBV12-4 and TRBJ2-1; the D is unclear. Trimming took off 4 bases at V and 8 bases at J, with 3 bases between the two ends. The CDR3 is 10 residues long. The CDR3 protein is CASSSHEQFF. CDR3 DNA sequence: TGTGCCAGCAGTTCGCATGAGCAGTTCTTC.

The rearrangement links TRBV27 to TRBJ1-1; no clear D. Germline V gene sequence: CDR1 MNHEY, CDR2 SMNVEV (reference sequence). This CDR3 has 12 residues. Trimming pared 4 bases from V and 4 bases from J, leaving 7 bases between. The CDR3 DNA is TGTGCCAGCAGTTCCTCAGTCACTGAAGCTTTCTTT. This translates into CASSSSVTEAFF.

This chain connects TRBV19 to TRBJ2-5; maybe TRBD2 (7 bases). CDR1 is LNHDA, CDR2 SQIVND, per germline (reference sequence). The CDR3 extends over 14 amino acids. V gave up 7 bases and J gave up 5 bases, with 17 bases separating them. CDR3: CASISGGRWETQYF. CDR3 in DNA: TGTGCCAGTATATCGGGGGGCCGCTGGGAGACCCAGTACTTC.

The chain employs TRBV6-2 or TRBV6-3 and TRBJ1-5, with D unresolved. CDR1 is MNHEY and CDR2 is SVGEGT in the germline V gene. V lost 7 bases, J lost 2 bases, and 18 bases lay in between. The CDR3 length is 16 residues. The CDR3: CASTTDGVAGNQPQHF. For the CDR3, the DNA is TGTGCCAGCACCACAGACGGGGTGGCGGGCAATCAGCCCCAGCATTTT.

This chain joins TRBV27 and TRBJ2-2; the D is unclear. CDR1 and CDR2 (germline): MNHEY, SMNVEV (reference sequence). Trimming removed 0 bases from V and 0 bases from J, with 14 bases in between. The CDR3 extends over 18 amino acids. Here the CDR3 DNA reads TGTGCCAGCAGTTTATCGTTGACTCACTACGCGAACACCGGGGAGCTGTTTTTT. Translating it yields CASSLSLTHYANTGELFF.

The gene calls are TRBV28 and TRBJ2-7, with 10 bases identical to TRBD1. J gave up 5 bases and V 4 bases, and 5 bases lay outside the gene matches. The germline V gene encodes CDR1 MDHEN and CDR2 SYDVKM. This CDR3 has 14 amino acids. CDR3 amino acids: CASSSDGTGDEQYF. DNA for the CDR3: TGTGCCAGCAGTTCGGATGGGACAGGGGACGAGCAGTACTTC.

This rearrangement joins TRBV9 to TRBJ1-2, with 8 bases aligning to TRBD1. After removal of 3 bases from V and 7 bases from J, the junction contained 8 bases not matched to a gene. The CDR3 consists of 14 residues. Germline lookup yields CDR1 SGDLS and CDR2 YYNGEE. CDR3 protein: CASSADRALSGYTF. The CDR3 DNA sequence: TGTGCCAGCAGCGCGGACAGGGCCCTAAGTGGCTACACCTTC.